The 15 T cell receptor beta chains below were found in one sample sequenced in a study of blood T cell repertoires in COVID-19. Assay used: immunoSEQ multiplex PCR; TCRdb lists only in-frame clones, some missing. The data contain hundreds of thousands of clones, roughly 90% of them seen just once; the ten biggest clones take up 3%. The specimen was peripheral blood. These receptors all come from a woman in her 30s with COVID-19, enrolled during active disease.

This chain links TRBV6-6 with TRBJ2-5, with 9 bases aligning to TRBD2. The V segment lost 2 bases and the J segment 1 base; nucleotides outside the gene matches: 2. This CDR3 contains 15 residues. In germline, CDR1 is MNHNY, CDR2 SVGAGI (reference sequence). CDR3: CASSYPSGIQETQYF. For the CDR3, the DNA is TGTGCCAGCAGTTACCCTAGCGGGATCCAAGAGACCCAGTACTTC.

This clone has more than one count but fewer than ten. V gene TRBV5-1 combines with J gene TRBJ2-1; 8 nucleotides agree with TRBD2. The CDR3 length is 13 residues. Germline values: CDR1 SGHRS, CDR2 YFSETQ. V was pared by 4 bases and J by 11 bases, with 8 bases of the junction left unmatched. CDR3: CASSPGTSTQQFF. CDR3 DNA sequence: TGCGCCAGCAGCCCGGGGACTAGTACCCAGCAGTTCTTC.

The gene calls are TRBV2 and TRBJ1-2; no clear D gene. The germline CDR1 and CDR2 sequences are SNHLY and FYNNEI. The CDR3 length is 11 residues. Trimming stripped 7 bases from V and 5 bases from J, with 8 bases between. This CDR3 reads CASNGFYGYTF. The CDR3 bases are TGTGCCAGCAATGGCTTTTATGGCTACACCTTC.

This clone showed up just once. This chain joins TRBV4-3 and TRBJ1-3; TRBD1 is a possible D gene (6 bases). This CDR3 spans 16 amino acids. V lost 1 base and J lost 4, with 14 bases in between. The germline CDR1 and CDR2 sequences are LGHNA and YSLEER. In nucleotides, the CDR3 is TGCGCCAGCAGCCAAGGTGCAGGGGCTGGGGGAAACACCATATATTTT. It translates to CASSQGAGAGGNTIYF.

The gene calls are TRBV4-2 and TRBJ1-3; possible D gene TRBD1, 5 bases. This CDR3 comprises 18 residues. Trimming removed 0 bases at V and 0 bases at J, with 15 bases between. CDR1 and CDR2 from the germline V gene are LGHNA and YNFKEQ. CDR3 in amino acids: CASSQEGLLGISGNTIYF. DNA of the CDR3: TGTGCCAGCAGCCAAGAGGGGCTTTTGGGGATCTCTGGAAACACCATATATTTT.

The V call is TRBV20-1, the J call TRBJ2-5, with unresolved D. Trimming shortened V by 5 bases and J by 5 bases, and 9 bases separated the two germline ends. Germline-derived CDR1 and CDR2 are DFQATT and SNEGSKA (reference sequence). This CDR3 spans 11 amino acids. CDR3 DNA: TGCAGTGCTCTAGAAAAGGAGACCCAGTACTTC. The encoded protein is CSALEKETQYF.

This rearrangement joins TRBV19 to TRBJ1-3, with unresolved D. The V gene's germline CDR1 is LNHDA and CDR2 SQIVND (reference sequence). The CDR3 extends over 15 amino acids. V was cut by 2 bases and J by 4 bases, with 12 bases left in between. CDR3 DNA: TGTGCCAGTAGTATACTCAGGACGGGGGGAAACACCATATATTTT. Its translation: CASSILRTGGNTIYF.

The chain recombines TRBV21-1 with TRBJ2-7; the table's D call, TRBD2, was not checked against the DNA. TRBV21-1 is tagged as a pseudogene. This CDR3 spans 18 amino acids. In DNA, the CDR3 is TGTGCCAGCAGCGCTAGGCCTAGCGGGGAGCCCTATTCCTACGAGCAGTACGTC. Translating it yields CASSARPSGEPYSYEQYV.

This clone was detected a few times. This chain uses TRBV7-8 with TRBJ2-7; 8 bases match TRBD2. This CDR3 is 16 amino acids long. Germline values: CDR1 SGHVS, CDR2 FQNEAQ. J lost 3 bases, V lost 5 bases, and 12 bases had no gene match. CDR3 DNA sequence: TGTGCCAGCAGCAGGGGACTAGTCAAGAGGAGCTACGAGCAGTACGTC. This translates into CASSRGLVKRSYEQYV.

This chain uses TRBV14 with TRBJ1-2; D is possibly TRBD1 (6 bases). The ends were cut back, 2 bases at V and 6 bases at J, with 28 bases in the middle. The CDR3 extends over 19 amino acids. The germline gives CDR1 SGHDN, CDR2 FVKESK. CDR3 loop: CASSQQYPRWDTTSDGYTF. The CDR3 nucleotides are TGTGCCAGCAGCCAACAATACCCTCGCTGGGACACTACATCGGATGGCTACACCTTC.

The rearrangement joins TRBV5-4 to TRBJ1-3, with unresolved D. This CDR3 region has 16 residues. Trimming cost V 2 bases and J 0 bases, with 12 bases left between them. Germline V gene lookup returns CDR1 SGHNT and CDR2 YYREEE (reference sequence). Here the CDR3 DNA reads TGTGCCAGCAGCTTTGGGCCAATTCCCTCTGGAAACACCATATATTTT. It yields the protein CASSFGPIPSGNTIYF.

The chain has TRBV7-9 and TRBJ2-6; D possibly corresponds to TRBD2 (5 bases). V lost 5 bases and J 0 bases, leaving 11 bases between the germline ends. This CDR3 has 16 amino acids. The germline V gene has CDR1 SEHNR and CDR2 FQNEAQ (reference sequence). CDR3 coding DNA: TGTGCCAGCAGCCCCCGACGGGGCTCTGGGGCCAACGTCCTGACTTTC. Its protein product is CASSPRRGSGANVLTF.

This chain uses TRBV18 with TRBJ1-1; D gene unclear. V lost 6 bases to trimming and J lost 2 bases, with 13 bases between them. Germline V gives CDR1 KGHSH, CDR2 LQKENI. The length of the CDR3 is 14 residues. CDR3 nucleotides: TGTGCCAGCTCTCTCGGGGTGGGAAACACTGAAGCTTTCTTT. Its translation: CASSLGVGNTEAFF. Based on the CDR3 plus reference TRBV18 and TRBJ1-1, the full variable domain is NAGVMQNPRHLVRRRGQEARLRCSPMKGHSHVYWYRQLPEEGLKFMVYLQKENIIDESGMPKERFSAEFPKEGPSILRIQQVVRGDSAAYFCASSLGVGNTEAFFGQGTRLTVV.

The genes are TRBV7-2 and TRBJ2-5; TRBD2 matches at 10 bases. Germline loops: CDR1 SGHTA, CDR2 FQGNSA. Germline trimming cut 3 bases from V and 4 bases from J; bases unmatched to any gene: 8. CDR3 length: 16 amino acids. The CDR3 DNA reads as TGTGCCAGCAGCTTGTCCGGGACTAGCGTAAGAGAGACCCAGTACTTC. Protein sequence: CASSLSGTSVRETQYF.

The chain carries TRBV7-2 and TRBJ2-7; 7 nucleotides align to TRBD1. Trimming at V came to 2 bases and at J to 1 base, leaving 5 bases not matched to a gene. The CDR3 spans 15 residues. CDR1 is SGHTA and CDR2 is FQGNSA in the germline V gene. CDR3 residues: CASSLWDSQSYEQYV. Here the CDR3 DNA reads TGTGCCAGCAGCTTATGGGACAGCCAATCCTACGAGCAGTACGTC.